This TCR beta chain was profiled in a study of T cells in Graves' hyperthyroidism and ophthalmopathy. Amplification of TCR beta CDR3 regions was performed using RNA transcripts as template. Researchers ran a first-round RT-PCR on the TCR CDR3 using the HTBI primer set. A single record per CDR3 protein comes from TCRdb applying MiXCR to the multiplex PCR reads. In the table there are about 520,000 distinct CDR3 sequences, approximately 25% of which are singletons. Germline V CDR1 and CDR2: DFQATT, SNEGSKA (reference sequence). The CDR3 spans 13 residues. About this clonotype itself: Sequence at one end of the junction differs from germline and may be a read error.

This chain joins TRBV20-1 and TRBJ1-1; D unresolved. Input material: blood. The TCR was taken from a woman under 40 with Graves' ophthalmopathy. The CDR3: CSASVILNTEACF. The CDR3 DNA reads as TGCAGTGCTAGTGTCATTCTGAACACTGAAGCTTGCTTT.